These 23 T cell receptor beta chains originate from one sample sequenced in a study of post-analysis software for immune sequencing data (dated by TCRdb to between 2014 and 2017). General findings and caveats noted by the study authors: Significantly higher frequencies in patients than in controls were found for roughly five TRBV segments, including TRBV5-6, TRBV5-1 and TRBV20-1.

Library generation was performed with PCR. The instrument given in TCRdb is Illumina HiSeq 2500. Unique molecular identifiers were incorporated into TCR beta cDNA libraries to reduce PCR and sequencing biases. Using fastp trimming at Q25 and MiXCR clonotype assembly, TCRdb reanalyzed the public sequencing data and kept in-frame beta chains. Entries are consolidated by CDR3 protein sequence, retaining the most common genes and DNA. Here the sample has about 770,000 distinct CDR3 sequences; 46% occur a single time. The ten largest clones add up to 4.9% of the sample. No antigen has been assigned to these receptors. The sample comprised blood. The receptors were sampled from a girl aged 5 to 17 with multiple sclerosis.

The V call is TRBV6-1, the J call TRBJ2-3; the match to TRBD2 covers 11 bases. This CDR3 spans 16 amino acids. Germline V gene lookup returns CDR1 MNHNS and CDR2 SASEGT. V was pared by 4 bases and J by 4 bases, with 7 bases of the junction left unmatched. The CDR3 sequence is CASSALAGGRADTQYF. CDR3 nucleotide sequence: TGTGCCAGCAGTGCTTTAGCGGGAGGGAGGGCAGATACGCAGTATTTT.

This clonotype came up a few times. The chain links TRBV7-8 to TRBJ1-5; D uncertain. The CDR3 sequence is 14 residues long. Deletions cut 1 base from V and 1 base from J, with 5 bases between. Germline V gene data show CDR1 as SGHVS and CDR2 as FQNEAQ. The CDR3, as DNA: TGTGCCAGCAGCTTAGTGCAGAGCAATCAGCCCCAGCATTTT. Protein product: CASSLVQSNQPQHF.

The chain combines TRBV7-9 with TRBJ2-4; 13 nucleotides match TRBD2. The ends lost 5 bases at V and 4 bases at J; junction bases unmatched: 5. The CDR3 has 16 amino acids. The germline V gene encodes CDR1 SEHNR and CDR2 FQNEAQ (reference sequence). The CDR3 nucleotides read TGTGCCAGCAGCCTAGGGACTAGCGGGACTAAAAACATTCAGTACTTC. It specifies CASSLGTSGTKNIQYF. Drawing the rest from reference TRBV7-9 and TRBJ2-4, the complete variable domain is DTGVSQNPRHKITKRGQNVTFRCDPISEHNRLYWYRQTLGQGPEFLTYFQNEAQLEKSRLLSDRFSAERPKGSFSTLEIQRTEQGDSAMYLCASSLGTSGTKNIQYFGAGTRLSVL.

V and J are TRBV12-3 or TRBV12-4 and TRBJ1-6; D call uncertain. The ends were cut back, 7 bases at V and 6 bases at J, with 10 bases in the middle. The CDR3 sequence is 13 residues long. CDR3 sequence: CASTLGRNSPLHF. Written as DNA, the CDR3 is TGTGCCAGCACCTTGGGCCGTAATTCACCCCTCCACTTT.

This clonotype was recorded a few times. The chain carries TRBV5-5 and TRBJ2-6, with D possibly called TRBD1 or TRBD2 (7 bases each). The CDR3 has 16 residues. The germline CDR1 and CDR2 sequences are SGHKS and YYEKEE (reference sequence). Trimming removed 4 bases at V and 3 bases at J, with 14 bases between. CDR3 DNA: TGTGCCAGCAGCACCACAGGGGACTATGGGGCCAACGTCCTGACTTTC. Its protein is CASSTTGDYGANVLTF.

This clonotype was picked up a small number of times. The chain links TRBV7-2 to TRBJ2-1; D is ambiguous. V shed 2 bases and J shed 7 bases, with 12 bases lying between them. Germline lookup yields CDR1 SGHTA and CDR2 FQGNSA. CDR3 size: 14 residues. The CDR3 DNA is TGTGCCAGCAGCTTACCTCCGGTAGTGAATGAGCAGTTCTTC. This codes for CASSLPPVVNEQFF.

The V call is TRBV7-8, the J call TRBJ2-7; TRBD1 or TRBD2 may be the D gene (5 bases each). The better agreement between TRBJ2-5 and the DNA end casts doubt on the J call. The germline gives CDR1 SGHVS, CDR2 FQNEAQ. The CDR3 has 14 residues. CDR3 residues: CASSARTGGETQYF. In DNA form, the CDR3 reads TGTGCCAGCAGCGCCCGGACTGGGGGAGAGACCCAGTACTTC.

The chain combines TRBV29-1 with TRBJ2-2; 10 nucleotides align to TRBD2. The germline CDR1 and CDR2 sequences are SQVTM and ANQGSEA. The CDR3 totals 14 residues. The V segment lost 4 bases and the J segment 6 bases; nucleotides outside the gene matches: 5. Here the CDR3 reads CSVAGLAGAGELFF. The CDR3 DNA is TGCAGCGTTGCGGGGCTAGCGGGGGCCGGGGAGCTGTTTTTT.

The genes are TRBV9 and TRBJ1-2; D is ambiguous. Germline V CDR1 and CDR2: SGDLS, YYNGEE. V shed 2 bases and J shed 3 bases, with 11 bases lying between them. The CDR3 loop spans 14 amino acids. The CDR3 reads CASSVLSGDYGYTF. The CDR3 nucleotides read TGTGCCAGCAGCGTCCTCTCAGGCGACTATGGCTACACCTTC.

This chain links TRBV7-2 with TRBJ2-7; tentatively, D is TRBD1 (5 bases). Trimming shortened V by 5 bases and J by 3 bases, and 14 bases separated the two germline ends. Germline V CDR1 and CDR2: SGHTA, FQGNSA. The CDR3 has 14 amino acids. The CDR3, as DNA: TGTGCCAGCAGCACCCCGTTGCAGGGCTACGAGCAGTACTTC. This translates into CASSTPLQGYEQYF.

The sample holds a few counts of this clonotype. This chain joins TRBV7-9 and TRBJ1-6; D unclear. Germline V gene sequence: CDR1 SEHNR, CDR2 FQNEAQ (reference sequence). V dropped 2 bases and J dropped 8 bases, with 13 bases sitting between them. The CDR3 has 15 residues. CDR3 coding DNA: TGTGCCAGCAGCTTAACATCAGCCCTGGATTCACCCCTCCACTTT. This translates into CASSLTSALDSPLHF.

The chain joins TRBV6-2 or TRBV6-3 to TRBJ2-1; D is unresolved. The CDR3 runs 11 residues. V dropped 6 bases and J dropped 13 bases, with 13 bases sitting between them. The germline CDR1 and CDR2 sequences are MNHEY and SVGEGT. DNA of the CDR3: TGTGCCAGCAGCTACGGGCTTTTTCAGTTCTTC. Its translation is CASSYGLFQFF.

The chain joins TRBV6-2 or TRBV6-3 to TRBJ2-3; D perhaps matches TRBD1 (6 bases). This CDR3 is built from 16 residues. The ends were cut back, 6 bases at V and 9 bases at J, with 25 bases in the middle. Germline CDR1 MNHEY, CDR2 SVGEGT. CDR3 loop: CASSQTTVAQRGTQYF. CDR3 sequence (DNA): TGTGCCAGCAGCCAAACAACAGTCGCCCAGAGGGGGACGCAGTATTTT.

The rearrangement uses TRBV6-5 and TRBJ2-5; 7 bases map to TRBD1. Trimming at V came to 4 bases and at J to 4 bases, leaving 6 bases not matched to a gene. Germline V lookup: CDR1 MNHEY, CDR2 SVGAGI. This CDR3 spans 14 amino acids. This CDR3 reads CASSWTGPGETQYF. CDR3 nucleotides: TGTGCCAGCAGTTGGACAGGTCCGGGAGAGACCCAGTACTTC.

This clonotype was observed a single time. The gene calls are TRBV2 and TRBJ2-1; 8 bases map to TRBD1. CDR3 length equals 17 residues. From germline, CDR1 is SNHLY and CDR2 FYNNEI. V dropped 3 bases and J dropped 6; count of bases not matched to a gene: 13. This chain's CDR3 is CASSDQRTGPRVNEQFF. In nucleotides, the CDR3 is TGTGCCAGCAGTGACCAGCGGACAGGGCCACGAGTCAATGAGCAGTTCTTC.

V and J are TRBV20-1 and TRBJ1-4; TRBD1 might be the D (6 bases). This CDR3 contains 13 residues. Trimming removed 3 bases from V and 6 bases from J, with 11 bases in between. Germline-derived CDR1 and CDR2 are DFQATT and SNEGSKA (reference sequence). The CDR3 protein is CSASRGGDEKLFF. In nucleotides, the CDR3 is TGCAGTGCTAGTAGGGGGGGGGATGAAAAACTGTTTTTT.

V and J are TRBV28 and TRBJ1-2, with 11 bases fitting TRBD1. This CDR3 has 16 amino acids. The V and J ends lost 6 bases and 4 bases, in that order; junction bases with no gene match: 10. In germline, CDR1 is MDHEN, CDR2 SYDVKM. The CDR3 nucleotides read TGTGCCAGCAGCGAGGCTAGGACAGGGGGCGGCTATGGCTACACCTTC. Its protein is CASSEARTGGGYGYTF.

V and J are TRBV4-2 and TRBJ2-1; 8 positions agree with TRBD2. V was pared by 1 base and J by 6 bases, with 8 bases of the junction left unmatched. From germline, CDR1 is LGHNA and CDR2 YNFKEQ. The CDR3 totals 16 residues. The CDR3 nucleotides are TGTGCCAGCAGCCAAGTCGGGACTAGTTCTACCAATGAGCAGTTCTTC. Translating it yields CASSQVGTSSTNEQFF.

This sequence joins TRBV6-2 or TRBV6-3 and TRBJ2-3; 7 bases are shared with TRBD2. CDR3 length: 16 amino acids. Losses at the gene ends were 3 bases for V and 0 bases for J; bases not matched to a gene: 6. Germline V lookup: CDR1 MNHEY, CDR2 SVGEGT. The CDR3 region has the DNA TGTGCCAGCAGTTATGGGGCTAGCGGTAGCACAGATACGCAGTATTTT. Encoded protein: CASSYGASGSTDTQYF.

This clonotype was picked up one time. This chain links TRBV15 with TRBJ2-7, with D perhaps TRBD1 or TRBD2 (5 bases each). The germline gives CDR1 LNHNV, CDR2 YYDKDF (reference sequence). Trimming left V 0 bases short and J 1 base short, with 13 bases between. This CDR3 contains 16 residues. CDR3 in amino acids: CATSRDEGTASYEQYF. CDR3 nucleotide sequence: TGTGCCACCAGCAGAGATGAGGGGACGGCTTCCTACGAGCAGTACTTC.

This chain joins TRBV20-1 and TRBJ2-7; D not certain. The CDR3 is 14 amino acids. Germline CDR1 is DFQATT and CDR2 is SNEGSKA (reference sequence). Trimming cost V 1 base and J 2 bases, with 12 bases left between them. As DNA, the CDR3 is TGCAGTGCTAGAGTGTCGGGCCGCCCCTACGAGCAGTACTTC. Its translation is CSARVSGRPYEQYF.

Only one count was recorded for this clonotype. V is TRBV28 and J is TRBJ1-2; D is perhaps TRBD1 (5 bases). Trimming removed 7 bases from V and 4 bases from J, with 13 bases in between. Germline V gene sequence: CDR1 MDHEN, CDR2 SYDVKM. CDR3 size: 13 residues. In DNA, the CDR3 is TGTGCCAGCAAGGGGCAAAACGGCTATGGCTACACCTTC. Translation gives CASKGQNGYGYTF.

In its sample, this clonotype was seen a few times. V gene TRBV3-1 combines with J gene TRBJ2-7; D call uncertain. Germline CDR1 and CDR2: LGHDT and YNNKEL (reference sequence). This CDR3 is 18 amino acids long. The germline V and J ends were trimmed by 1 base and 1 base, with 20 bases remaining between them. The CDR3 protein is CASSQVLPHDSPSYEQYF. For the CDR3, the DNA is TGTGCCAGCAGCCAAGTTCTTCCTCACGATTCACCGTCCTACGAGCAGTACTTC.